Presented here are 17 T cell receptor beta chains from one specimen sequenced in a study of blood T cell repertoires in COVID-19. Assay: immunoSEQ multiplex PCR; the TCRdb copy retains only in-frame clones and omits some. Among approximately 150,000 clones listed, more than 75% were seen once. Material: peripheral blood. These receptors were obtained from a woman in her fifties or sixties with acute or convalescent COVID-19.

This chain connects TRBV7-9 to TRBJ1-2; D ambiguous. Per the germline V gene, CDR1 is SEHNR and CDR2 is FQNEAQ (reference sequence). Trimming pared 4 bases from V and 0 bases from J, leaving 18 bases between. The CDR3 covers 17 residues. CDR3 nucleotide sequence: TGTGCCAGCAGCTCCCTAGGTTGGGAGGGATCTAACTATGGCTACACCTTC. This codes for CASSSLGWEGSNYGYTF.

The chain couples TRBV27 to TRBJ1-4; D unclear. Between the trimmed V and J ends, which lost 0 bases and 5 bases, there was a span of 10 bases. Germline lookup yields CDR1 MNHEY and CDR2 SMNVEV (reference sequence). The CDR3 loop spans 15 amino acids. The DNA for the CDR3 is TGTGCCAGCAGTTTATCAGTTGGAGAGAATGAAAAACTGTTTTTT. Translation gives CASSLSVGENEKLFF. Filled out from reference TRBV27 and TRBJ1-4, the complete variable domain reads EAQVTQNPRYLITVTGKKLTVTCSQNMNHEYMSWYRQDPGLGLRQIYYSMNVEVTDKGDVPEGYKVSRKEKRNFPLILESPSPNQTSLYFCASSLSVGENEKLFFGSGTQLSVL.

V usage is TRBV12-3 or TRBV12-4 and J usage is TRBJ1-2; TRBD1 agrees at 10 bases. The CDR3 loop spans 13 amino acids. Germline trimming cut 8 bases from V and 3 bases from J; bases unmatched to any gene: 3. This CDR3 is CASRGTGDYGYTF. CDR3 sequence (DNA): TGTGCCAGCCGTGGGACAGGGGACTATGGCTACACCTTC.

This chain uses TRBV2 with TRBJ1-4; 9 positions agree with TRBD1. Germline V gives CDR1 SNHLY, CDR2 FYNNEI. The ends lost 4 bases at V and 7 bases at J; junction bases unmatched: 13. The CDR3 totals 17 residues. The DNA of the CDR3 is TGTGCCAGCAGTGCGGGACAGGGCAAGACGGGGGGTGAAAAACTGTTTTTT. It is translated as CASSAGQGKTGGEKLFF.

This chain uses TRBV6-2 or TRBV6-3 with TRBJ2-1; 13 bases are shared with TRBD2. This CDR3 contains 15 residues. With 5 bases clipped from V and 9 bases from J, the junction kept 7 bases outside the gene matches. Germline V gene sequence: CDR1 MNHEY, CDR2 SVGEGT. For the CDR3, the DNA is TGTGCCAGCAGTCCCACTAGCGGGGGGGCTAGTGAGCAGTTCTTC. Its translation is CASSPTSGGASEQFF.

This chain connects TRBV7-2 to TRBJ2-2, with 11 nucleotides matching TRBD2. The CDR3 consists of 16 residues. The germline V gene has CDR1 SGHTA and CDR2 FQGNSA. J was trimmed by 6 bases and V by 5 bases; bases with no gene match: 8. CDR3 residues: CASSLISGGASGELFF. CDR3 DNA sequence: TGTGCCAGCAGCCTAATTAGCGGGGGGGCATCCGGGGAGCTGTTTTTT.

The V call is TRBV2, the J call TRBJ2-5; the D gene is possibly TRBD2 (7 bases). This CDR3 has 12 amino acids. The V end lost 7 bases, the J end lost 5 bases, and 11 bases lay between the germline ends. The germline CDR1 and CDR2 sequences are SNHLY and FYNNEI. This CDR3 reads CASNGGRETQYF. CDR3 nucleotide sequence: TGTGCCAGCAACGGGGGGCGGGAGACCCAGTACTTC.

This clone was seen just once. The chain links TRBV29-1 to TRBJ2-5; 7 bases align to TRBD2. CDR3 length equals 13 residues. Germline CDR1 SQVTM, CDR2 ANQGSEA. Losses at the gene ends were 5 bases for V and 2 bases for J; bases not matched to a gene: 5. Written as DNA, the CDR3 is TGCAGCGTTCTCTGGGGGGGACAAGAGACCCAGTACTTC. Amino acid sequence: CSVLWGGQETQYF.

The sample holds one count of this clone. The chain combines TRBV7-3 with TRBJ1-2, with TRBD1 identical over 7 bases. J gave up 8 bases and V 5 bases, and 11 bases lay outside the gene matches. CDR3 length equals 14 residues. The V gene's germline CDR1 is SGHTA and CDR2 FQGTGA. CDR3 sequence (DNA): TGTGCCAGCAGCCGAGGGACAGCTCTCGGGGGCTACACCTTC. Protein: CASSRGTALGGYTF.

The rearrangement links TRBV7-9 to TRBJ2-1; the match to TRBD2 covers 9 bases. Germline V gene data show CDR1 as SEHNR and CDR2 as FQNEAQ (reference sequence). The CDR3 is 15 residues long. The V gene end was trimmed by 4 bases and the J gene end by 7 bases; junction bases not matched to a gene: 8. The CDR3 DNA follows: TGTGCCAGCAGCTCAGAACAGGGACTAGCTAATGAGCAGTTCTTC. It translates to CASSSEQGLANEQFF.

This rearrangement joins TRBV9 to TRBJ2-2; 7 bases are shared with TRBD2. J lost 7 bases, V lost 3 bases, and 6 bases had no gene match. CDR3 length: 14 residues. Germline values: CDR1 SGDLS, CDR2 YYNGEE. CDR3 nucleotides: TGTGCCAGCAGCGCCCCAGCGGGGCTCGGGGAGCTGTTTTTT. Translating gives CASSAPAGLGELFF.

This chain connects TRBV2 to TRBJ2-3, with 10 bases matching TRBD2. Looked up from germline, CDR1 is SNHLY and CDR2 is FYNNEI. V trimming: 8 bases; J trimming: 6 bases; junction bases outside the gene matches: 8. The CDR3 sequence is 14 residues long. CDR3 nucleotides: TGTGCCAGCGCCAGCGGGGGGGCCGTTGATACGCAGTATTTT. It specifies CASASGGAVDTQYF.

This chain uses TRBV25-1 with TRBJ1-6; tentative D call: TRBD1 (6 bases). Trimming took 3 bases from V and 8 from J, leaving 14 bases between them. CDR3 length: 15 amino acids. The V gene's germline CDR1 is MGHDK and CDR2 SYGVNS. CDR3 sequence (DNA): TGTGCCAGCAGTGACTCGGGACACTCTTATTCACCCCTCCACTTT. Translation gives CASSDSGHSYSPLHF.

CDR3 in DNA: TGTGCCAGCAGTTTACGGGACAGTAATTACGAGCAGTACTTC. Translation gives CASSLRDSNYEQYF. This chain uses TRBV27 with TRBJ2-7, with 7 bases lining up with TRBD1. The V and J ends lost 2 bases and 4 bases, in that order; junction bases with no gene match: 5. The germline CDR1 and CDR2 sequences are MNHEY and SMNVEV (reference sequence). The CDR3 totals 14 residues.

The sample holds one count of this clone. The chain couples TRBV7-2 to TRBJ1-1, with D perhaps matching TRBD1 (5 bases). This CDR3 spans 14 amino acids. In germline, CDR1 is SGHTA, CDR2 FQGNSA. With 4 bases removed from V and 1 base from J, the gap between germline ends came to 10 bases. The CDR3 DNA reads TGTGCCAGCAGCTCAGGGTTAGCGAACACTGAAGCTTTCTTT. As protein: CASSSGLANTEAFF.

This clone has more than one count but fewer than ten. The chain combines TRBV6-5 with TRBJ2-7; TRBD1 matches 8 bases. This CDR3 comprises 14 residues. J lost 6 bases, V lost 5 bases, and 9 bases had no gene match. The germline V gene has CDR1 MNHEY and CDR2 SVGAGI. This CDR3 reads CASSPGGPPGEQYF. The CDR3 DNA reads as TGTGCCAGCAGTCCAGGGGGCCCGCCTGGCGAGCAGTACTTC.

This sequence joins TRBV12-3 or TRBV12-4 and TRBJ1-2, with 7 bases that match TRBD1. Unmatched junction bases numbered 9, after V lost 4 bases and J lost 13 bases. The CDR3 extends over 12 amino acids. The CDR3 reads CASSSLGQAATF. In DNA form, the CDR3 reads TGTGCCAGCAGTTCATTAGGACAGGCGGCCACCTTC.